This TCR beta chain was sequenced in a study of PD-1 blockade in classical Hodgkin lymphoma. On this clone itself: The antigen remains unidentified.

Every single patient, without exception, relapsed after autologous stem cell transplantation, and brentuximab vedotin exposure varied. The CDR3 consists of 15 residues. CDR1 and CDR2 (germline): SGHTA, FQGNSA. With 2 bases clipped from V and 0 bases from J, the junction kept 3 bases outside the gene matches. Profiled with immunoSEQ multiplex PCR; TCRdb holds only in-frame clones, not every one. The sample lists over 35,000 clones, over 65% occurring once. Regarding the study as a whole: Prior to therapy, complete responders displayed diversity much like that of newly diagnosed patients.

The sequences come from peripheral blood mononuclear cells (PBMCs), collected at baseline. The receptor comes from a human donor with classical Hodgkin lymphoma. The chain joins TRBV7-2 to TRBJ1-1, with 7 bases that match TRBD1. The CDR3 spells CASSLRQGMNTEAFF. The CDR3 nucleotides read TGTGCCAGCAGCTTACGACAGGGAATGAACACTGAAGCTTTCTTT.